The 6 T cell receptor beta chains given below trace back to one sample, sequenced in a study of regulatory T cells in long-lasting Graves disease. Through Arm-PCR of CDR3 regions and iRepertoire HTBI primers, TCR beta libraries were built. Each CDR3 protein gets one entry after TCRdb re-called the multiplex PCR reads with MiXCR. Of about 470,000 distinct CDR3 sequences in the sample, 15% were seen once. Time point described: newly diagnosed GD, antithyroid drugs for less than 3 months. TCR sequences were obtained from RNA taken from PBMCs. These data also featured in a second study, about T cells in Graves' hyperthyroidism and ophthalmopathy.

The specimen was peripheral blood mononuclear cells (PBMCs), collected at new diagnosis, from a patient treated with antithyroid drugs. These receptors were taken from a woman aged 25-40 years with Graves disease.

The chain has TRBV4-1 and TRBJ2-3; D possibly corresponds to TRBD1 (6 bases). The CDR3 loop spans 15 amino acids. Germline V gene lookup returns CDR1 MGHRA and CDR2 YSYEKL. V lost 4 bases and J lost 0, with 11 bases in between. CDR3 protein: CASSLSDRSTDTQYF. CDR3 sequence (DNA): TGCGCCAGCAGCCTTTCAGACAGGAGCACAGATACGCAGTATTTT.

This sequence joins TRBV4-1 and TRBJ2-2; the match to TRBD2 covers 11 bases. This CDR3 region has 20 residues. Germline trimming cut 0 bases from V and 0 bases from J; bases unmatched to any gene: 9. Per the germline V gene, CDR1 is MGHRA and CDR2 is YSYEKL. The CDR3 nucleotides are TGCGCCAGCAGCCAAGAAGCCCTGGGACTAGCGGCTGCGAACACCGGGGAGCTGTTTTTT. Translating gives CASSQEALGLAAANTGELFF.

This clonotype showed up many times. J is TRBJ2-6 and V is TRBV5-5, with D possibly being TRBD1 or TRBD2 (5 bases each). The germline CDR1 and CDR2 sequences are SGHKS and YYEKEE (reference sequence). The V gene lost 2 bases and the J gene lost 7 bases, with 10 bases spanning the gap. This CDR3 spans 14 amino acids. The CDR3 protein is CASSFGDVANVLTF. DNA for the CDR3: TGTGCCAGCAGCTTCGGGGACGTTGCCAACGTCCTGACTTTC.

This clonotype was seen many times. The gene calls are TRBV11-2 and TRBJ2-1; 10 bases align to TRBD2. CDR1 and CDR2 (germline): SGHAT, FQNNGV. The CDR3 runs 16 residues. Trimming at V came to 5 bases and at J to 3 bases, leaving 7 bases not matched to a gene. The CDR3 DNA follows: TGTGCCAGCAGCACCGCCTCTAGCGGGAGCTACAATGAGCAGTTCTTC. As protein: CASSTASSGSYNEQFF.

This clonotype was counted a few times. DNA for the CDR3: TGTGCCAGCAGCCGGGGGAGATTACAACTCCACTTT. It yields the protein CASSRGRLQLHF. This rearrangement joins TRBV3-1 to TRBJ1-6, with D perhaps TRBD1 (5 bases). Trimming removed 4 bases at V and 16 bases at J, with 14 bases between. Germline-derived CDR1 and CDR2 are LGHDT and YNNKEL (reference sequence). The CDR3 has 12 residues.

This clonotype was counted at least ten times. CDR3 sequence: CASSLAQGAEQYF. The DNA of the CDR3 is TGTGCCAGCAGCTTGGCACAGGGGGCCGAGCAGTACTTC. The chain carries TRBV7-9 and TRBJ2-7; 9 positions agree with TRBD1. The CDR3 consists of 13 residues. Germline V gene data show CDR1 as SEHNR and CDR2 as FQNEAQ (reference sequence). V gave up 3 bases and J gave up 6 bases; unmatched junction bases: 3.